Below are 19 T cell receptor beta chains sequenced from a single sample in a study of identical twins. Each CDR3 protein is one row after TCRdb ran MiXCR on the 5' RACE reads. The sample includes approximately 500,000 distinct CDR3 sequences, roughly 15% of them seen just once. This sample was also put to use in a study of yellow fever vaccine responses in identical twins.

The sequenced material came from CD4+ T cells sorted from blood. These receptors originate from a woman aged 18 to 35 in good health.

This clonotype was counted at least ten times. The V call is TRBV6-1, the J call TRBJ2-3; 10 positions agree with TRBD2. CDR3 length equals 14 residues. CDR1 MNHNS and CDR2 SASEGT come from the germline V gene. With 6 bases clipped from V and 4 bases from J, the junction kept 4 bases outside the gene matches. CDR3 sequence: CASRVSGGPDTQYF. In DNA, the CDR3 is TGTGCCAGCAGGGTTAGCGGGGGGCCAGATACGCAGTATTTT.

This rearrangement joins TRBV5-1 to TRBJ2-2, with 9 bases lining up with TRBD1. The germline gives CDR1 SGHRS, CDR2 YFSETQ. This CDR3 has 14 residues. Trimming removed 5 bases from V and 3 bases from J; junction bases left unmatched: 2. DNA of the CDR3: TGCGCCAGCAGTGGACAGGGGTACACCGGGGAGCTGTTTTTT. It translates to CASSGQGYTGELFF.

This clonotype was picked up a small number of times. The genes are TRBV6-6 and TRBJ2-7; D unclear. Germline V CDR1 and CDR2: MNHNY, SVGAGI (reference sequence). The germline V and J ends were trimmed by 2 bases and 6 bases, with 8 bases remaining between them. The CDR3 sequence is 12 residues long. The CDR3 sequence: CASSYTGVEQYV. The CDR3 DNA reads as TGTGCCAGCAGTTACACCGGCGTCGAGCAGTACGTC.

This clonotype was recorded many times. The chain combines TRBV11-2 with TRBJ2-7; D not resolved. The germline CDR1 and CDR2 sequences are SGHAT and FQNNGV. The CDR3 totals 11 residues. Trimming removed 4 bases from V and 4 bases from J, with 5 bases in between. CDR3 amino acids: CASSSRYEQYV. DNA of the CDR3: TGTGCCAGCAGCTCACGATACGAGCAGTACGTC.

This chain connects TRBV20-1 to TRBJ2-6, with 7 bases that match TRBD2. Trimming cost V 5 bases and J 3 bases; bases outside gene matches: 13. CDR1 is DFQATT, CDR2 SNEGSKA, per germline (reference sequence). The CDR3 extends over 17 amino acids. CDR3: CSARRGVGYDGANVLTF. In DNA form, the CDR3 reads TGCAGTGCTCGACGGGGGGTAGGGTATGATGGGGCCAACGTCCTGACTTTC.

This clonotype has a count of ten or more. This chain uses TRBV29-1 with TRBJ2-6, with TRBD1 as a possible D gene (5 bases). Germline-derived CDR1 and CDR2 are SQVTM and ANQGSEA. CDR3 length equals 13 residues. The V end lost 6 bases, the J end lost 0 bases, and 6 bases lay between the germline ends. CDR3 protein: CSVRDSGANVLTF. The CDR3 DNA sequence: TGCAGCGTCAGGGACTCTGGGGCCAACGTCCTGACTTTC.

Only a few counts were recorded for this clonotype. The rearrangement joins TRBV3-1 to TRBJ2-1, with D hard to call. Looked up from germline, CDR1 is LGHDT and CDR2 is YNNKEL (reference sequence). V was trimmed by 3 bases and J by 5 bases, leaving 11 bases between them. The CDR3 runs 14 residues. CDR3 protein: CASSQGIVNNEQFF. CDR3 nucleotide sequence: TGTGCCAGCAGCCAGGGTATAGTTAACAATGAGCAGTTCTTC.

The rearrangement uses TRBV6-1 and TRBJ1-4; D gene unclear. Germline CDR1 reads MNHNS; CDR2 reads SASEGT. This CDR3 is built from 14 residues. Trimming removed 5 bases at V and 5 bases at J, with 12 bases between. This chain's CDR3 is CASSTGRRNEKLFF. The CDR3 DNA follows: TGTGCCAGCAGTACCGGACGGAGAAATGAAAAACTGTTTTTT.

The chain recombines TRBV28 with TRBJ1-2; D not resolved. V was shortened by 3 bases and J by 2 bases, with 7 bases between the two germline ends. This CDR3 has 13 amino acids. The germline V gene encodes CDR1 MDHEN and CDR2 SYDVKM. The CDR3 loop is CASSFGPNYGYTF. CDR3 sequence (DNA): TGTGCCAGCAGTTTTGGGCCGAACTATGGCTACACCTTC.

In this sample, this clonotype turned up many times. The chain combines TRBV6-6 with TRBJ2-5, with a tentative D call TRBD1 (6 bases). V was shortened by 10 bases and J by 0 bases, with 12 bases between the two germline ends. The CDR3 is 13 amino acids. The germline gives CDR1 MNHNY, CDR2 SVGAGI (reference sequence). The CDR3 nucleotides read TGTGCCACCCAAAAGGGGGACCAAGAGACCCAGTACTTC. Translating gives CATQKGDQETQYF.

This clonotype was found a few times. The rearrangement links TRBV27 to TRBJ2-2; possibly TRBD1 for D (6 bases). CDR1 and CDR2 (germline): MNHEY, SMNVEV (reference sequence). V lost 3 bases and J 5 bases, leaving 16 bases between the germline ends. The CDR3 runs 16 residues. The DNA of the CDR3 is TGTGCCAGCAGTTTTCAGGGGCCAAGATCAACCGGGGAGCTGTTTTTT. It codes for CASSFQGPRSTGELFF.

This clonotype has just a few counts. CDR3 in amino acids: CASSRGSDTQYF. The CDR3 coding sequence is TGTGCCAGCAGTCGGGGATCAGATACGCAGTATTTT. The chain links TRBV12-3 or TRBV12-4 to TRBJ2-3, with a possible D match to TRBD2 (5 bases). CDR3 length: 12 amino acids. V was pared by 5 bases and J by 4 bases, with 7 bases between.

This clonotype showed up just a few times. The chain is built from TRBV14 and TRBJ2-1; 10 nucleotides agree with TRBD2. The CDR3 runs to 17 residues. Germline V gene data show CDR1 as SGHDN and CDR2 as FVKESK. V lost 4 bases and J lost 0; bases outside the gene matches: 6. CDR3 loop: CASSLQGLAVSYNEQFF. The CDR3 DNA sequence: TGTGCCAGCAGCCTCCAAGGACTAGCGGTCTCCTACAATGAGCAGTTCTTC.

The rearrangement uses TRBV7-9 and TRBJ2-4; 15 nucleotides line up with TRBD2. Germline V CDR1 and CDR2: SEHNR, FQNEAQ (reference sequence). J was trimmed by 3 bases and V by 5 bases; bases with no gene match: 2. The CDR3 is made up of 16 amino acids. CDR3 sequence (DNA): TGTGCCAGCAGCAAGGGACTAGCGGGAGGCAAAAACATTCAGTACTTC. The encoded protein is CASSKGLAGGKNIQYF.

This clonotype turned up a few times. The chain uses TRBV6-1 and TRBJ1-2, with D perhaps TRBD1 (5 bases). V dropped 1 base and J dropped 1 base, with 10 bases sitting between them. The CDR3 runs to 15 residues. CDR1 MNHNS and CDR2 SASEGT come from the germline V gene. The CDR3: CASSEGGEFNYGYTF. The CDR3 nucleotides are TGTGCCAGCAGTGAAGGGGGGGAGTTTAACTATGGCTACACCTTC.

This sequence joins TRBV9 and TRBJ1-1; D unresolved. This CDR3 comprises 14 residues. V shed 3 bases and J shed 3 bases, with 12 bases lying between them. CDR1 SGDLS and CDR2 YYNGEE come from the germline V gene. CDR3 in amino acids: CASSATGRYTEAFF. CDR3 nucleotide sequence: TGTGCCAGCAGCGCCACGGGCCGGTACACTGAAGCTTTCTTT.

This clonotype was observed a few times. This chain links TRBV12-3 or TRBV12-4 with TRBJ2-7; TRBD1 agrees at 7 bases. The CDR3 totals 13 residues. The V segment lost 6 bases and the J segment 6 bases; nucleotides outside the gene matches: 8. CDR3 coding DNA: TGTGCCAGCAGCCCACAGGGGACGGGCGAGCAGTACTTC. Its translation: CASSPQGTGEQYF.

This clonotype was counted between two and nine times. The chain joins TRBV7-9 to TRBJ2-7; 8 bases are a match to TRBD1. Losses at the gene ends were 5 bases for V and 4 bases for J; bases not matched to a gene: 7. The CDR3 consists of 14 residues. Per germline, CDR1 SEHNR and CDR2 FQNEAQ (reference sequence). CDR3 nucleotide sequence: TGTGCCAGCAGCCGCGGACAGGGTAATTACGAGCAGTACGTC. It yields the protein CASSRGQGNYEQYV.

The V call is TRBV6-5, the J call TRBJ2-7; 13 bases align to TRBD2. V lost 2 bases, J lost 7 bases, and 8 bases stayed unmatched. Per the germline V gene, CDR1 is MNHEY and CDR2 is SVGAGI. CDR3 length: 16 residues. The CDR3 nucleotides read TGTGCCAGCAGTTACGGTACTAGCGGGAGGGCCCGGGAGCAGTACTTC. Its protein product is CASSYGTSGRAREQYF.